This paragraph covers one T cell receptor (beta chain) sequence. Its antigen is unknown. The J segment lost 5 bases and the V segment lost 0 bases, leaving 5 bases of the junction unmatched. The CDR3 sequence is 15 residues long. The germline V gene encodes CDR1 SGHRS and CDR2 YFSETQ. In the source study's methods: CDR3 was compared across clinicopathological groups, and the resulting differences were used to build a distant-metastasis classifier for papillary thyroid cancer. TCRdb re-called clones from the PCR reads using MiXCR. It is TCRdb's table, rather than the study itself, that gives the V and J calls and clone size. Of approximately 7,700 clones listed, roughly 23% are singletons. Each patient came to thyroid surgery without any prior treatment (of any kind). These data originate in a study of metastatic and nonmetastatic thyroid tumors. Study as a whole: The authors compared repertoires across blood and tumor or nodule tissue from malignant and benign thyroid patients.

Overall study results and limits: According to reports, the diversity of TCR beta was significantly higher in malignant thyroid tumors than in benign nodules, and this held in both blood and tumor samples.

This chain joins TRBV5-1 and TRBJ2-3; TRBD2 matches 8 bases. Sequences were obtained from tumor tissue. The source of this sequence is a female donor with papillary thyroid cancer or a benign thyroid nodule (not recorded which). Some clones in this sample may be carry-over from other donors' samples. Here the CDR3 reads CASSLERGWGDTQYF. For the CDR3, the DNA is TGCGCCAGCAGCTTGGAGCGGGGGTGGGGAGATACGCAGTATTTT.